This entry lists 26 T cell receptor beta chains sequenced from one sample in a study of identical twins. Using its own MiXCR run on the 5' RACE reads, TCRdb lists one record per CDR3 protein. The profile shows about 240,000 distinct CDR3 sequences, about 12% of them singletons. These data were likewise used in another study, on yellow fever vaccine responses in identical twins.

Sample: memory (CD45RO+) T cells sorted from blood. Receptors originate from a woman between 18 and 30 years old in good health.

Turning to this clonotype: This could be a read error, since a much larger clone is one nucleotide away. The chain is built from TRBV20-1 and TRBJ2-1; D may be TRBD1 (6 bases). CDR1 DFQATT and CDR2 SNEGSKA come from the germline V gene (reference sequence). The CDR3 runs 15 residues. The chain's CDR3 is CCASPLGSKGDEQFF. The CDR3 DNA reads TGCTGTGCTAGTCCCCTCGGCAGTAAGGGGGATGAGCAGTTCTTC.

There are a few counts of this clonotype. V is TRBV6-2 or TRBV6-3 and J is TRBJ2-5; D may match TRBD1 or TRBD2 (5 bases each). Germline V gene lookup returns CDR1 MNHEY and CDR2 SVGEGT. V lost 0 bases to trimming and J lost 5 bases, with 22 bases between them. CDR3 length: 18 residues. The DNA of the CDR3 is TGTGCCAGCAGTTACTCGGGGCAGCGTGGTGCCCTAGCCGAGACCCAGTACTTC. Residues: CASSYSGQRGALAETQYF.

This clonotype has a handful of counts. The chain has TRBV5-5 and TRBJ1-4; tentative D call: TRBD1 (6 bases). The germline V and J ends were trimmed by 1 base and 5 bases, with 12 bases remaining between them. Germline V gene sequence: CDR1 SGHKS, CDR2 YYEKEE (reference sequence). The CDR3 consists of 15 residues. The CDR3 loop is CASSLRDKSNEKLFF. Written as DNA, the CDR3 is TGTGCCAGCAGCTTGCGGGACAAATCGAATGAAAAACTGTTTTTT. Supplemented by reference TRBV5-5 and TRBJ1-4, the full variable domain reads DAGVTQSPTHLIKTRGQQVTLRCSPISGHKSVSWYQQVLGQGPQFIFQYYEKEERGRGNFPDRFSARQFPNYSSELNVNALLLGDSALYLCASSLRDKSNEKLFFGSGTQLSVL.

This clonotype was seen a handful of times. The J gene is TRBJ2-1, the V gene TRBV14, with D possibly being TRBD2 (6 bases). The ends were cut back, 3 bases at V and 11 bases at J, with 14 bases in the middle. The V gene's germline CDR1 is SGHDN and CDR2 FVKESK. The CDR3 is made up of 13 amino acids. The CDR3 region is CASSHNGGSQQFF. In DNA, the CDR3 is TGTGCCAGCAGCCATAACGGGGGATCCCAGCAGTTCTTC.

The chain joins TRBV5-1 to TRBJ2-5, with D uncertain. Trimming removed 4 bases at V and 4 bases at J, with 17 bases between. The CDR3 runs 15 residues. CDR1 is SGHRS, CDR2 YFSETQ, per germline. CDR3 region: CASSPRTLGPETQYF. The CDR3 DNA is TGCGCCAGCAGCCCCCGGACCCTAGGGCCAGAGACCCAGTACTTC.

The rearrangement joins TRBV10-2 to TRBJ1-6; D gene ambiguous. The CDR3 totals 15 residues. Germline-derived CDR1 and CDR2 are WSHSY and SAAADI. V was cut by 3 bases and J by 4 bases, with 10 bases left in between. The CDR3 loop is CASSDGPSYNSPLHF. The CDR3 region has the DNA TGCGCCAGCAGTGATGGACCGAGTTATAATTCACCCCTCCACTTT.

This clonotype was picked up a small number of times. This chain joins TRBV29-1 and TRBJ2-1; 9 bases line up with TRBD2. Unmatched junction bases numbered 3, after V lost 6 bases and J lost 6 bases. The germline gives CDR1 SQVTM, CDR2 ANQGSEA. The CDR3 extends over 12 amino acids. CDR3 DNA: TGCAGCGTGCGGGAGGGGGTCAATGAGCAGTTCTTC. Translated, it gives CSVREGVNEQFF.

This rearrangement joins TRBV4-1 to TRBJ1-5, with a possible D match to TRBD1 (6 bases). CDR3 size: 13 residues. Per the germline V gene, CDR1 is MGHRA and CDR2 is YSYEKL. The V gene lost 2 bases and the J gene lost 6 bases, with 8 bases spanning the gap. CDR3 nucleotide sequence: TGCGCCAGCAGCCAACCACAGGGTCAGCCCCAGCATTTT. Amino acids: CASSQPQGQPQHF.

The chain couples TRBV18 to TRBJ2-5; TRBD2 agrees at 9 bases. Losses at the gene ends were 5 bases for V and 5 bases for J; bases not matched to a gene: 3. The CDR3 runs 13 residues. The germline CDR1 and CDR2 sequences are KGHSH and LQKENI. Here the CDR3 DNA reads TGTGCCAGCTCAACTCTAGCGGGGGAGACCCAGTACTTC. It yields the protein CASSTLAGETQYF. Based on the CDR3 plus reference TRBV18 and TRBJ2-5, the full variable domain is NAGVMQNPRHLVRRRGQEARLRCSPMKGHSHVYWYRQLPEEGLKFMVYLQKENIIDESGMPKERFSAEFPKEGPSILRIQQVVRGDSAAYFCASSTLAGETQYFGPGTRLLVL.

CDR3 sequence reads: CASSSTSGGYNEQFF. The CDR3 DNA reads as TGTGCCAGCAGCTCTACTAGCGGAGGTTACAATGAGCAGTTCTTC. The chain has TRBV6-5 and TRBJ2-1; TRBD2 aligns across 8 bases. With V trimmed by 6 bases and J by 4 bases, 8 bases remained unmatched. Per germline, CDR1 MNHEY and CDR2 SVGAGI. The CDR3 is 15 residues long.

The DNA of the CDR3 is TGTGCCAGCAGTGTGACTAGCGGGCAAGAGACCCAGTACTTC. Translation gives CASSVTSGQETQYF. J is TRBJ2-5 and V is TRBV7-9; 10 bases are a match to TRBD2. The CDR3 is made up of 14 amino acids. Germline-derived CDR1 and CDR2 are SEHNR and FQNEAQ (reference sequence). Trimming removed 6 bases from V and 2 bases from J; junction bases left unmatched: 3.

Of note for this clonotype: Just one base apart from a much larger clone, this may be a read error. J is TRBJ1-6 and V is TRBV5-6, with D perhaps TRBD1 (6 bases). Germline V gene lookup returns CDR1 SGHDT and CDR2 YYEEEE. CDR3 length: 14 residues. The CDR3 DNA reads as TGTACCAGCACTGGGGGCACAACAAATTCACCCCTCCACTTT. It codes for CTSTGGTTNSPLHF.

This clonotype has ten or more counts. The chain carries TRBV20-1 and TRBJ2-5; 14 positions match TRBD2. This CDR3 is 15 amino acids long. Trimming at V came to 5 bases and at J to 5 bases, leaving 7 bases not matched to a gene. Looked up from germline, CDR1 is DFQATT and CDR2 is SNEGSKA (reference sequence). The CDR3 region has the DNA TGCAGTGCTCGGACTAGCGGGAGGTATAGGGAGACCCAGTACTTC. It is translated as CSARTSGRYRETQYF.

The V call is TRBV12-3 or TRBV12-4, the J call TRBJ2-3, with a weak D call TRBD1 (6 bases). The germline V and J ends were trimmed by 10 bases and 4 bases, with 15 bases remaining between them. This CDR3 comprises 13 residues. CDR3 sequence (DNA): TGTGCCACACTACAGGGAAGGGCAGATACGCAGTATTTT. Amino acids: CATLQGRADTQYF.

There are many counts of this clonotype. The rearrangement uses TRBV24-1 and TRBJ2-1; 9 positions agree with TRBD2. The junction had 2 bases not matched to a gene; V was cut back by 3 bases and J by 0 bases. The CDR3 is made up of 16 amino acids. Germline CDR1 reads KGHDR; CDR2 reads SFDVKD. DNA for the CDR3: TGTGCCACCAGTGATCATAGCGGGAGCTCCTACAATGAGCAGTTCTTC. Amino acid sequence: CATSDHSGSSYNEQFF.

This clonotype was detected ten times or more. V gene TRBV5-1 combines with J gene TRBJ1-6; D is unclear. Trimming took 4 bases from V and 7 from J, leaving 15 bases between them. Germline-derived CDR1 and CDR2 are SGHRS and YFSETQ. The CDR3 has 15 residues. CDR3: CASSPDGRANSPLHF. The DNA of the CDR3 is TGCGCCAGCAGCCCGGATGGACGGGCGAATTCACCCCTCCACTTT.

A few counts support this clonotype. The rearrangement links TRBV29-1 to TRBJ2-5, with TRBD2 identical over 7 bases. The CDR3 length is 14 residues. CDR1 SQVTM and CDR2 ANQGSEA come from the germline V gene. With V trimmed by 1 base and J by 1 base, 3 bases remained unmatched. CDR3 coding DNA: TGCAGCGTTGAAGGGGGGGGGGGCCAAGAGACCCAGTACTTC. This translates into CSVEGGGGQETQYF.

This clonotype was counted a few times. CDR3 nucleotide sequence: TGCGCCAGCAGACCCGACGGGACAGTCCCAATCGGCGAGCAGTACTTC. It codes for CASRPDGTVPIGEQYF. V and J are TRBV5-1 and TRBJ2-7; 7 bases are shared with TRBD1. The length of the CDR3 is 16 residues. Trimming at V came to 5 bases and at J to 6 bases, leaving 17 bases not matched to a gene. Germline loops: CDR1 SGHRS, CDR2 YFSETQ.

This clonotype came up a few times. The V gene is TRBV14, the J gene TRBJ2-1, with D possibly matching TRBD2 (6 bases). The CDR3 is 15 residues long. Germline V CDR1 and CDR2: SGHDN, FVKESK. V lost 0 bases to trimming and J lost 7 bases, with 13 bases between them. For the CDR3, the DNA is TGTGCCAGCAGCCAAGATGGGGGGAAGATGAATGAGCAGTTCTTC. This translates into CASSQDGGKMNEQFF.

The chain couples TRBV5-5 to TRBJ2-7, with unresolved D. This CDR3 comprises 12 residues. The V gene lost 1 base and the J gene lost 5 bases, with 7 bases spanning the gap. Germline assignment: CDR1 SGHKS and CDR2 YYEKEE (reference sequence). CDR3 sequence (DNA): TGTGCCAGCAGCTTGCTTGATAACGAGCAGTACTTC. This codes for CASSLLDNEQYF. Full variable domain (remainder filled in from reference TRBV5-5 and TRBJ2-7): DAGVTQSPTHLIKTRGQQVTLRCSPISGHKSVSWYQQVLGQGPQFIFQYYEKEERGRGNFPDRFSARQFPNYSSELNVNALLLGDSALYLCASSLLDNEQYFGPGTRLTVT.

This clonotype was counted a few times. The chain links TRBV7-2 to TRBJ2-7; 9 positions agree with TRBD2. This CDR3 has 17 amino acids. Germline lookup yields CDR1 SGHTA and CDR2 FQGNSA. V shed 5 bases, J shed 1 base, and the junction held 12 bases outside the gene matches. The CDR3 protein is CASSRQGGRGTSYEQYF. CDR3 DNA: TGTGCCAGCAGCCGCCAGGGCGGGAGGGGAACATCCTACGAGCAGTACTTC.

The chain recombines TRBV6-5 with TRBJ1-2; D gene ambiguous. Germline assignment: CDR1 MNHEY and CDR2 SVGAGI. V lost 2 bases to trimming and J lost 0 bases, with 7 bases between them. This CDR3 is 14 amino acids long. Here the CDR3 DNA reads TGTGCCAGCAGTTACGGGTCTCCTAACTATGGCTACACCTTC. Translation gives CASSYGSPNYGYTF.

This clonotype was observed many times. This chain connects TRBV7-8 to TRBJ2-2; TRBD1 matches 9 bases. The V segment lost 1 base and the J segment 2 bases; nucleotides outside the gene matches: 8. The CDR3 spans 18 residues. Germline loops: CDR1 SGHVS, CDR2 FQNEAQ. CDR3 protein: CASSLGIGDRANTGELFF. CDR3 nucleotide sequence: TGTGCCAGCAGCTTAGGCATTGGGGACAGGGCTAACACCGGGGAGCTGTTTTTT.

This clonotype has a handful of counts. This chain joins TRBV12-3 or TRBV12-4 and TRBJ1-2; 9 bases map to TRBD1. The CDR3 has 13 residues. V trimming: 8 bases; J trimming: 8 bases; junction bases outside the gene matches: 9. DNA of the CDR3: TGTGCCAGCGGACCCGGGACAGGGATAGGCTACACCTTC. Translation gives CASGPGTGIGYTF.

J is TRBJ2-3 and V is TRBV10-3, with 8 bases aligning to TRBD2. Germline lookup yields CDR1 ENHRY and CDR2 SYGVKD. Trimming cost V 2 bases and J 3 bases; bases outside gene matches: 4. The CDR3 has 15 amino acids. CDR3 sequence: CAISEGSGKTDTQYF. DNA for the CDR3: TGTGCCATCAGTGAGGGTAGCGGGAAGACAGATACGCAGTATTTT.

This clonotype has a handful of counts. The chain joins TRBV4-1 to TRBJ2-3; D is undetermined. CDR1 is MGHRA and CDR2 is YSYEKL in the germline V gene. V shed 3 bases and J shed 4 bases, with 17 bases lying between them. The CDR3 runs to 16 residues. The CDR3 bases are TGCGCCAGCAGCCAGAGCGTGGGCGGTGGGGCAGATACGCAGTATTTT. Its translation: CASSQSVGGGADTQYF.